This T cell receptor beta chain is drawn from a study of identical twins. Study-level results: Among monozygotic twins, out-of-frame TCR alpha sharing exceeded what models predicted.

TCRdb ran MiXCR on the 5' RACE reads and lists one entry per CDR3 protein. The sample includes around 230,000 distinct CDR3 sequences, approximately 9% of them seen just once. In the case of this clonotype: Its antigen remains unknown.

Germline CDR1 reads SGHTA; CDR2 reads FQGTGA. Trimming pared 2 bases from V and 2 bases from J, leaving 11 bases between. This CDR3 contains 15 residues. The receptor was isolated from a woman aged 18-29 years in good health. The rearrangement uses TRBV7-3 and TRBJ2-3; D gene ambiguous. The sequenced sample was memory (CD45RO+) T cells sorted from blood. CDR3 bases: TGTGCCAGCAGCTTAGGTTCCTACGCCACAGATACGCAGTATTTT. This gives the protein CASSLGSYATDTQYF.